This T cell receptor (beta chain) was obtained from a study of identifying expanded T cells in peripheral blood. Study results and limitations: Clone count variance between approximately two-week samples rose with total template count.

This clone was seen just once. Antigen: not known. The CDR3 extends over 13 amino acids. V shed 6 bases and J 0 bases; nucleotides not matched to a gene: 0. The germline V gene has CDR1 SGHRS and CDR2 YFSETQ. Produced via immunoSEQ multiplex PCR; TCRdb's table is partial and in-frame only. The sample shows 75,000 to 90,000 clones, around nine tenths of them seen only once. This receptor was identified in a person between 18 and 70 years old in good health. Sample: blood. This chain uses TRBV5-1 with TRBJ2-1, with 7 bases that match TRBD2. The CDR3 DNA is TGCGCCAGCAAGCGGGGCTCCTACAATGAGCAGTTCTTC. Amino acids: CASKRGSYNEQFF.